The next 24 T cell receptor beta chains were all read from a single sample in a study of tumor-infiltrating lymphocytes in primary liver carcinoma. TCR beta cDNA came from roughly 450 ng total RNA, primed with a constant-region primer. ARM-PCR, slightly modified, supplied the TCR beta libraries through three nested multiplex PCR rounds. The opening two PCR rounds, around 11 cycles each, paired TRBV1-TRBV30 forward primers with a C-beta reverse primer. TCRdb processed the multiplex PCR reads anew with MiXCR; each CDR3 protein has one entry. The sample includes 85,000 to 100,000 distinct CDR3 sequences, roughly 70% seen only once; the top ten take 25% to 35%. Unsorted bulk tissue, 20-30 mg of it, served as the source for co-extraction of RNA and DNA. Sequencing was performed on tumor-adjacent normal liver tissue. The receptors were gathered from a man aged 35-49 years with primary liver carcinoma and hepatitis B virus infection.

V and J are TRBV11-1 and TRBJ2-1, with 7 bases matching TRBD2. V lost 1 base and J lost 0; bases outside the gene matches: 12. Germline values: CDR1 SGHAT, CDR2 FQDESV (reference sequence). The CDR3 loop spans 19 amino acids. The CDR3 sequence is CASSLGQREAISSYNEQFF. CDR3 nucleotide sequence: TGTGCCAGCAGCTTAGGTCAACGGGAGGCGATCAGCTCCTACAATGAGCAGTTCTTC.

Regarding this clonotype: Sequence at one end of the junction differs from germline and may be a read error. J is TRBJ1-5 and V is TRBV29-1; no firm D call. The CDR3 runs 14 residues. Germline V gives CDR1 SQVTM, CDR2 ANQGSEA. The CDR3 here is CCVARGAPDQPQHF. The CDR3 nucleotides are TGCTGCGTTGCACGAGGCGCGCCGGATCAGCCCCAGCATTTT.

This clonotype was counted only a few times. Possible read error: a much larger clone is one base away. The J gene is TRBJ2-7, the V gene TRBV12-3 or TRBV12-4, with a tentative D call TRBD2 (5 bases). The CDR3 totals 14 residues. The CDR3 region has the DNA TGTACCAGCAGAACGGAGCTCGAGGGCTCCGAGGAGTACTTC. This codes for CTSRTELEGSEEYF.

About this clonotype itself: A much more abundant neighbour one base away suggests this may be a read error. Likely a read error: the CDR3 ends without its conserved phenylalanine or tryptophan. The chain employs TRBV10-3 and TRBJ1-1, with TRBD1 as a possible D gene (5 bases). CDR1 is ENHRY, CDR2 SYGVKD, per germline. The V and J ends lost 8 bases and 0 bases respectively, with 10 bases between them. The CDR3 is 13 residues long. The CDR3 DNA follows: TGTGCCATCCTACAGGACATGAACACTGAAGCTTTCTAT. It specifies CAILQDMNTEAFY.

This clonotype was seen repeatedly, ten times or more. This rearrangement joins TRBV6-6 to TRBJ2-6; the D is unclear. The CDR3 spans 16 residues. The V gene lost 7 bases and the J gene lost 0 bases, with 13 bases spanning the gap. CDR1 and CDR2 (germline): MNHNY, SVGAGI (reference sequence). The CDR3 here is CASTLGRTSGANVLTF. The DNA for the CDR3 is TGTGCCAGCACTCTCGGACGGACCTCTGGGGCCAACGTCCTGACTTTC.

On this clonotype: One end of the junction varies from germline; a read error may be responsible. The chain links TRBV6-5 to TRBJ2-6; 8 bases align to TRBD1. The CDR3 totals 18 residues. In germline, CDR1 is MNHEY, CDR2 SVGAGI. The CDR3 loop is CDSSLWTGMNAGASVLTF. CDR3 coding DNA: TGTGACAGCAGTCTTTGGACAGGGATGAACGCTGGGGCCAGCGTCCTGACTTTC.

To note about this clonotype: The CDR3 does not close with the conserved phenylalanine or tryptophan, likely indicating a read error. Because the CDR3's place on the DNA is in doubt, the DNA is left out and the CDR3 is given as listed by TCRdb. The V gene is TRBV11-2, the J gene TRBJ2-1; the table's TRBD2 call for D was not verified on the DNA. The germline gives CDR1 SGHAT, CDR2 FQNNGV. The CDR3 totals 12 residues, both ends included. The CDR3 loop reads CASSTTSYEHFI.

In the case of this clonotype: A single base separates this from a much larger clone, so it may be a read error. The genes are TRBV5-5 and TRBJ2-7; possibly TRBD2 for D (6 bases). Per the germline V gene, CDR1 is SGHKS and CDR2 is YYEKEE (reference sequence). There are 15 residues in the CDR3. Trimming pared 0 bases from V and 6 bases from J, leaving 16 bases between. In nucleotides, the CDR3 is TGTGCCAGCAGCTTGGAAGGCGGGATACATGCCGAGCAGTACTTC. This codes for CASSLEGGIHAEQYF.

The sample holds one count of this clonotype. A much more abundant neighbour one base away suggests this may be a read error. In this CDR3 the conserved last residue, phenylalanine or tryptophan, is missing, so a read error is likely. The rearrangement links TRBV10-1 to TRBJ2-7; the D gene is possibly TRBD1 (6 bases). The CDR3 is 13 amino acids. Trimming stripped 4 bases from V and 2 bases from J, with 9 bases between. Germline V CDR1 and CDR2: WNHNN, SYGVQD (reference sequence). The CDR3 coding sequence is TGCGCCAGCAGTGCCTCAGGGGCCTACGAGCAGTACCTC. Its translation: CASSASGAYEQYL.

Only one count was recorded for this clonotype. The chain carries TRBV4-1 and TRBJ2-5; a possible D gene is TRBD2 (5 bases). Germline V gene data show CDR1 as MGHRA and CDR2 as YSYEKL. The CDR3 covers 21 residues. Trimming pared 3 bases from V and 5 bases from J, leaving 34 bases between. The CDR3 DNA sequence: TGCGCCAGCAGCCAGGACCCCCCGGGGAATAGTCTCGCCTCCAACCTGGAGACCCAGTACTTC. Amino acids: CASSQDPPGNSLASNLETQYF.

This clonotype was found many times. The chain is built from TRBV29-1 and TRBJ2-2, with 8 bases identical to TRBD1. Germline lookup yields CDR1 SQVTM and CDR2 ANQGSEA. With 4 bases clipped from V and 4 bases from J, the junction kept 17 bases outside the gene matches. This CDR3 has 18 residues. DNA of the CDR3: TGCAGCGTTGGAGACAGGGGATCCCTCGGCCGAAGCACCGGGGAGCTGTTTTTT. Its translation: CSVGDRGSLGRSTGELFF.

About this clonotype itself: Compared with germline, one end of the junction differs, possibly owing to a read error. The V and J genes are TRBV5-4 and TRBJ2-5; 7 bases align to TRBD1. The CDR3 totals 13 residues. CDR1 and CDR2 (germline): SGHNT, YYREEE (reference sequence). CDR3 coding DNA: TGTACCAGCATGGACAGGCCCAAGGAGACCCAGTACTTC. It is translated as CTSMDRPKETQYF.

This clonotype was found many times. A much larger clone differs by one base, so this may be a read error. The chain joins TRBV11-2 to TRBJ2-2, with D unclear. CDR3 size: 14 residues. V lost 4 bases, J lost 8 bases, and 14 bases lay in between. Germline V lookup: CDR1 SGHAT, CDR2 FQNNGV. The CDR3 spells CASSSSNYGGELFF. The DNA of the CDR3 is TGTGCCAGCAGCTCAAGCAACTACGGGGGGGAGCTGTTTTTT. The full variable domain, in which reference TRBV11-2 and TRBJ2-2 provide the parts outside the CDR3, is EAGVAQSPRYKIIEKRQSVAFWCNPISGHATLYWYQQILGQGPKLLIQFQNNGVVDDSQLPKDRFSAERLKGVDSTLKIQPAKLEDSAVYLCASSSSNYGGELFFGEGSRLTVL.

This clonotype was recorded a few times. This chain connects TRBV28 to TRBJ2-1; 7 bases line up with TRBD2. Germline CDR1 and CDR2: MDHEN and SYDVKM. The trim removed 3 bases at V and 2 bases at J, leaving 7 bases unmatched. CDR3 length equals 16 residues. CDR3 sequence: CASSFFSGPTYNEQFF. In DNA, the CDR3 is TGTGCCAGCAGTTTTTTTAGCGGGCCTACCTACAATGAGCAGTTCTTC.

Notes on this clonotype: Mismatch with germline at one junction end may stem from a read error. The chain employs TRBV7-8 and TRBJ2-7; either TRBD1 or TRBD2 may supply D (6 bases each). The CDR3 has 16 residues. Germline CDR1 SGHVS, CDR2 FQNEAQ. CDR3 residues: CACSLALEGGNYEQYF. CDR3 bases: TGTGCCTGCAGCTTAGCGCTGGAGGGGGGTAACTACGAGCAGTACTTC.

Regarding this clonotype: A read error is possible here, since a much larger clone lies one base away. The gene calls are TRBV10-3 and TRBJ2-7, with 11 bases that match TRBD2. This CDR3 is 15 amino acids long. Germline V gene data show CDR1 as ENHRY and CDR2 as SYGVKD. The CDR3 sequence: CAIREGTSGTYEHYF. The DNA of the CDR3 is TGTGCCATCAGGGAAGGGACTAGCGGAACCTACGAGCATTACTTC.

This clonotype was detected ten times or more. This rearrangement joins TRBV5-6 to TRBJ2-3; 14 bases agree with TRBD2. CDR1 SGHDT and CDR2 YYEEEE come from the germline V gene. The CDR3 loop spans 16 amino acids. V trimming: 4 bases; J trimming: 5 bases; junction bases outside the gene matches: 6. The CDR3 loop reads CASSQGLAGAEDTQYF. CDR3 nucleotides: TGTGCCAGCAGCCAGGGACTAGCGGGAGCGGAAGATACGCAGTATTTT.

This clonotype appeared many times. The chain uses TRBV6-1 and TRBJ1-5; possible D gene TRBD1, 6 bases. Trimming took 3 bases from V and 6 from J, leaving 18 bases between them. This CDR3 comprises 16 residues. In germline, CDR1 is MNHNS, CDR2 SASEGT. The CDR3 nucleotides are TGTGCCAGCAGTGACAGGGATAAAGGGGGAGGTCAGCCCCAGCATTTT. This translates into CASSDRDKGGGQPQHF.

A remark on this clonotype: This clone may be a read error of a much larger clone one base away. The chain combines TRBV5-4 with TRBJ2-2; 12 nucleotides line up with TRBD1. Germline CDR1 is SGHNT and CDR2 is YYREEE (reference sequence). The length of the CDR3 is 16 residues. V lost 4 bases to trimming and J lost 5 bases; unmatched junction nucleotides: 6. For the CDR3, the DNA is TGTGCCAGCAGCCCGCTGGGACAGGGGGCTACCGGGGAGCTGTTTTTT. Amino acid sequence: CASSPLGQGATGELFF.

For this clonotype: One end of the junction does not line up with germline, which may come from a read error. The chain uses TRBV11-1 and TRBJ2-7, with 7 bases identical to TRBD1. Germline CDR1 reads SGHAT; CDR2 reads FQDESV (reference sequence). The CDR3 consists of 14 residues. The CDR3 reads CASSVNRGYHEHYF. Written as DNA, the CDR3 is TGTGCCAGCAGCGTGAACAGGGGATACCACGAGCACTACTTC. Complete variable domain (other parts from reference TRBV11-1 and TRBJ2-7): EAEVAQSPRYKITEKSQAVAFWCDPISGHATLYWYRQILGQGPELLVQFQDESVVDDSQLPKDRFSAERLKGVDSTLKIQPAELGDSAMYLCASSVNRGYHEHYFGPGTRLTVT.

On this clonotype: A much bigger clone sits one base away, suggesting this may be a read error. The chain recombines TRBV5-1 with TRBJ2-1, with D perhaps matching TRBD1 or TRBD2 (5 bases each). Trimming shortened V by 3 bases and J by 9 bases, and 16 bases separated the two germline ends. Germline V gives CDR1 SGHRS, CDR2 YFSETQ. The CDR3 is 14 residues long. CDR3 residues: CASSSAAGSSEQFF. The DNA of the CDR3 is TGCGCCAGCAGCTCGGCCGCAGGGAGTAGTGAGCAGTTCTTC. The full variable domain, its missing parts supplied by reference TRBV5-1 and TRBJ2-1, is KAGVTQTPRYLIKTRGQQVTLSCSPISGHRSVSWYQQTPGQGLQFLFEYFSETQRNKGNFPGRFSGRQFSNSRSEMNVSTLELGDSALYLCASSSAAGSSEQFFGPGTRLTVL.

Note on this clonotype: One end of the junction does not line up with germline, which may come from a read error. CDR3 in amino acids: CASSTSGTVYGQYF. CDR3 bases: TGTGCCAGTAGCACTTCCGGGACGGTTTACGGGCAGTACTTC. This chain connects TRBV13 to TRBJ2-7; D assignment may be TRBD1 or TRBD2 (5 bases each). The CDR3 loop spans 14 amino acids. The germline gives CDR1 PRHDT, CDR2 FYEKMQ (reference sequence).

CDR3 amino acids: CISSDRVGREKLFF. The CDR3 DNA reads TGTATCAGCAGCGACAGGGTGGGGCGAGAAAAACTGTTTTTT. The rearrangement links TRBV11-2 to TRBJ1-4, with 7 bases identical to TRBD1. The CDR3 length is 14 residues. CDR1 is SGHAT and CDR2 is FQNNGV in the germline V gene.

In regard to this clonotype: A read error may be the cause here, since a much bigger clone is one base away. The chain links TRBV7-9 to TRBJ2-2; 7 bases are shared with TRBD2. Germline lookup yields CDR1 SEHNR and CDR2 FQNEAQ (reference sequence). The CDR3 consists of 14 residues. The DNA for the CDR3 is TGTGCCAGCTGGCGGGAGTTGAACACCGGGGAGCCGTTTTTT. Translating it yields CASWRELNTGEPFF.